The next 23 T cell receptor beta chains were all read from a single sample in a study of T cell responses to AZD1222 COVID-19 vaccine. Data came from immunoSEQ multiplex PCR; TCRdb stores just in-frame clones and leaves some out. The sample includes 100,000 to 150,000 clones, 88% seen only once; the top ten take roughly 4.5%. This sample comprised peripheral blood, obtained on day 0 of AZD1222 vaccination. These receptors were obtained from an adult in good health.

The J gene is TRBJ1-1, the V gene TRBV4-1, with a tentative D call TRBD1 (6 bases). The CDR3 covers 17 residues. CDR1 is MGHRA and CDR2 is YSYEKL in the germline V gene. Between the trimmed V and J ends, which lost 1 base and 0 bases, there was a span of 15 bases. The CDR3 bases are TGCGCCAGCAGCCAAGGTATGGCGCGACAGGTGAACACTGAAGCTTTCTTT. Its protein is CASSQGMARQVNTEAFF.

CDR3 bases: TGTGCCAGCAGTCGTGGGACGGAAAATAACAATGAGCAGTTCTTC. Its protein is CASSRGTENNNEQFF. The rearrangement links TRBV7-6 to TRBJ2-1; D could derive from TRBD1 or TRBD2 (5 bases each). CDR3 length equals 15 residues. V dropped 6 bases and J dropped 5 bases, with 17 bases sitting between them. CDR1 is SGHVS, CDR2 FNYEAQ, per germline.

This chain uses TRBV4-2 with TRBJ2-7, with 9 bases lining up with TRBD2. Germline-derived CDR1 and CDR2 are LGHNA and YNFKEQ. The CDR3 covers 15 residues. V gave up 0 bases and J gave up 7 bases; unmatched junction bases: 7. Written as DNA, the CDR3 is TGTGCCAGCAGCCAAGATGTAGCGGGAGTGGGGGAGCAGTACTTC. Amino acids: CASSQDVAGVGEQYF.

The rearrangement joins TRBV27 to TRBJ1-2; perhaps TRBD1 as D (6 bases). This CDR3 spans 13 amino acids. Trimming stripped 3 bases from V and 4 bases from J, with 9 bases between. Germline loops: CDR1 MNHEY, CDR2 SMNVEV (reference sequence). CDR3 nucleotide sequence: TGTGCCAGCAGTTTTCAGGGGTCCTATGGCTACACCTTC. This gives the protein CASSFQGSYGYTF.

V gene TRBV19 combines with J gene TRBJ1-1; D perhaps matches TRBD1 (5 bases). CDR1 is LNHDA, CDR2 SQIVND, per germline (reference sequence). This CDR3 has 17 amino acids. Trimming took 1 base from V and 3 from J, leaving 18 bases between them. The CDR3 coding sequence is TGTGCCAGTAGTATAGGCCGCTGGAGGGGTACGGACACTGAAGCTTTCTTT. It encodes CASSIGRWRGTDTEAFF.

This clone was seen a few times. The chain has TRBV11-2 and TRBJ2-6; maybe TRBD1 (6 bases). The CDR3 is made up of 16 amino acids. CDR1 is SGHAT, CDR2 FQNNGV, per germline. The V end lost 4 bases, the J end lost 3 bases, and 13 bases lay between the germline ends. DNA of the CDR3: TGTGCCAGCAGCTCGATTACAGGGAATGGGGCCAACGTCCTGACTTTC. Translating gives CASSSITGNGANVLTF.

This chain links TRBV20-1 with TRBJ1-3; D ambiguous. CDR1 and CDR2 from the germline V gene are DFQATT and SNEGSKA (reference sequence). This CDR3 region has 11 residues. V lost 6 bases, J lost 9 bases, and 12 bases lay in between. The CDR3 sequence is CSAASGSTIYF. The CDR3 DNA reads as TGCAGTGCGGCGTCGGGTAGCACCATATATTTT.

The V call is TRBV5-6, the J call TRBJ2-5; no firm D call. The V gene's germline CDR1 is SGHDT and CDR2 YYEEEE. The CDR3 sequence is 13 residues long. The V gene lost 4 bases and the J gene lost 1 base, with 8 bases spanning the gap. The CDR3 reads CASSGFFQETQYF. The CDR3 DNA reads TGTGCCAGCAGCGGTTTTTTCCAAGAGACCCAGTACTTC.

This chain links TRBV4-1 with TRBJ1-5; D not resolved. Trimming shortened V by 0 bases and J by 7 bases, and 16 bases separated the two germline ends. The CDR3 contains 16 residues. Germline CDR1 reads MGHRA; CDR2 reads YSYEKL. Written as DNA, the CDR3 is TGCGCCAGCAGCCAAGACGGAGAGGCGAAGGGACAGCCCCAGCATTTT. Protein: CASSQDGEAKGQPQHF.

The chain joins TRBV30 to TRBJ1-6; D remains ambiguous. Germline-derived CDR1 and CDR2 are GTSNPN and SVGIG (reference sequence). V lost 3 bases and J 4 bases, leaving 13 bases between the germline ends. CDR3 length: 15 residues. The CDR3 DNA reads as TGTGCCTGGAGGATCCAACGGGGATATAATTCACCCCTCCACTTT. Protein sequence: CAWRIQRGYNSPLHF.

In its sample, this clone was seen once. The identical CDR3 is also encoded by other nucleotide sequences in the sample. CDR3 bases: TGCGCCAGCAGCCCTGGACAGGGTGCCTACGAGCAGTACTTC. Translation: CASSPGQGAYEQYF. V usage is TRBV5-1 and J usage is TRBJ2-7, with 8 bases identical to TRBD1. The V gene end was trimmed by 4 bases and the J gene end by 2 bases; junction bases not matched to a gene: 5. Germline V gives CDR1 SGHRS, CDR2 YFSETQ. The CDR3 is 14 residues long.

With regard to this clone: This specimen includes other DNA sequences encoding the same CDR3. The gene calls are TRBV10-3 and TRBJ1-5; D uncertain. The length of the CDR3 is 12 residues. Between the trimmed V and J ends, which lost 3 bases and 4 bases, there was a span of 4 bases. Germline V gives CDR1 ENHRY, CDR2 SYGVKD. The CDR3 protein is CAISEVNQPQHF. The DNA for the CDR3 is TGTGCCATCAGTGAAGTTAATCAGCCCCAGCATTTT.

The rearrangement links TRBV21-1 to TRBJ1-2; TRBD1 was called by the table and not checked on the DNA. TRBV21-1 is deemed a pseudogene. The CDR3 has 19 residues. CDR3 region: CASSPEGENRNNSHYGYTF. The CDR3, as DNA: TGTGCCAGCAGCCCCGAAGGGGAAAACAGGAACAATTCACACTATGGCTACACCTTC.

This rearrangement joins TRBV19 to TRBJ1-5; TRBD1 aligns across 9 bases. Trimming took 1 base from V and 4 from J; bases not matched to a gene: 5. There are 16 residues in the CDR3. CDR1 is LNHDA and CDR2 is SQIVND in the germline V gene (reference sequence). The CDR3 here is CASSIGTGGGNQPQHF. The CDR3 DNA follows: TGTGCCAGTAGTATAGGAACAGGGGGCGGGAATCAGCCCCAGCATTTT.

The chain joins TRBV4-3 to TRBJ2-3; 12 positions agree with TRBD2. The CDR3 covers 19 residues. Germline trimming cut 0 bases from V and 2 bases from J; bases unmatched to any gene: 9. Germline CDR1 and CDR2: LGHNA and YSLEER. The CDR3 DNA sequence: TGCGCCAGCAGCCAAGATCGGCTAGCGGGGGGGCTAGTCACAGATACGCAGTATTTT. As protein: CASSQDRLAGGLVTDTQYF.

The CDR3 bases are TGTGCCAGCAGCCAAGTCAGGGGACGAGGGACTGAAGCTTTCTTT. It yields the protein CASSQVRGRGTEAFF. J is TRBJ1-1 and V is TRBV3-1 (or the pseudogene TRBV3-2); D might be TRBD1 (6 bases). The V and J ends lost 1 base and 5 bases respectively, with 14 bases between them. Germline-derived CDR1 and CDR2 are LGHDT and YNNKEL (reference sequence). This CDR3 contains 15 residues.

This rearrangement joins TRBV30 to TRBJ1-5, with TRBD1 as a possible D gene (5 bases). Trimming pared 2 bases from V and 1 base from J, leaving 21 bases between. The CDR3 is 18 residues long. Germline values: CDR1 GTSNPN, CDR2 SVGIG (reference sequence). The CDR3 DNA sequence: TGTGCCTGGAGTAACCCACGGGACCAACCCAGGAGCAATCAGCCCCAGCATTTT. Encoded protein: CAWSNPRDQPRSNQPQHF.

The chain employs TRBV18 and TRBJ1-3, with 9 bases matching TRBD1. Germline V CDR1 and CDR2: KGHSH, LQKENI. CDR3 length equals 17 residues. J lost 2 bases, V lost 6 bases, and 11 bases had no gene match. This CDR3 is CASSQLQGANPGNTIYF. CDR3 nucleotides: TGTGCCAGCTCGCAGTTACAGGGGGCTAACCCTGGAAACACCATATATTTT.

The chain employs TRBV27 and TRBJ2-1, with TRBD1 identical over 8 bases. The ends lost 6 bases at V and 6 bases at J; junction bases unmatched: 13. The germline V gene encodes CDR1 MNHEY and CDR2 SMNVEV (reference sequence). The length of the CDR3 is 16 residues. The CDR3 nucleotides read TGTGCCAGCAGAATGGTTCCGGGACAGGCGCGCAATGAGCAGTTCTTC. Translating it yields CASRMVPGQARNEQFF.

The genes are TRBV11-2 and TRBJ2-1; D uncertain. Trimming cost V 2 bases and J 3 bases, with 14 bases left between them. Germline CDR1 and CDR2: SGHAT and FQNNGV. The CDR3 runs to 16 residues. The CDR3 coding sequence is TGTGCCAGCAGCTTACTTGCAGGTGGCTACTACAATGAGCAGTTCTTC. This translates into CASSLLAGGYYNEQFF.

V and J are TRBV5-1 and TRBJ2-5, with 12 nucleotides matching TRBD2. CDR3 length: 16 residues. V gave up 4 bases and J gave up 1 base; unmatched junction bases: 5. CDR1 SGHRS and CDR2 YFSETQ come from the germline V gene. CDR3 DNA: TGCGCCAGCAGCCTACTAGCGGGGGGAAGCCAAGAGACCCAGTACTTC. Its translation is CASSLLAGGSQETQYF.

The rearrangement uses TRBV3-1 (or the pseudogene TRBV3-2) and TRBJ1-6; 10 bases are a match to TRBD1. The CDR3 has 13 residues. V shed 8 bases, J shed 9 bases, and the junction held 4 bases outside the gene matches. Germline V gives CDR1 LGHDT, CDR2 YNNKEL (reference sequence). The CDR3 reads CASEGTGVSPLHF. CDR3 coding DNA: TGTGCCAGCGAGGGGACAGGGGTTTCACCCCTCCACTTT.

V and J are TRBV7-9 and TRBJ1-2; D gene unclear. CDR1 and CDR2 from the germline V gene are SEHNR and FQNEAQ (reference sequence). This CDR3 is 14 amino acids long. V was cut by 0 bases and J by 4 bases, with 9 bases left in between. CDR3 DNA sequence: TGTGCCAGCAGCTTAGCCTCAGATTCCTATGGCTACACCTTC. Its protein product is CASSLASDSYGYTF.